Listed here is a single T cell receptor beta chain. Its specificity is unknown. As for time point: new active TB diagnosis, blood taken before or within 7 days of starting treatment. Confirmation came from sputum smear and/or culture positivity for M. tuberculosis. The data originate from a study of T cells in tuberculosis. Clones were read by immunoSEQ multiplex PCR, and TCRdb kept only the in-frame ones, dropping some. Among some 49,000 clones, nearly 95% were seen once, and the ten largest hold more than 1.4%. Germline loops: CDR1 SNHLY, CDR2 FYNNEI. V was trimmed by 6 bases and J by 2 bases, leaving 14 bases between them. This CDR3 has 14 amino acids. Study conclusions and caveats: Smaller alpha distances in active tuberculosis partly reflected shorter CDR3-alpha lengths. Cases with active tuberculosis were adults, while controls were adolescents. GMM-specific TCRs were nearer to active tuberculosis alpha repertoires, suggesting expansion.

The source of this sequence is an adult with tuberculosis. This chain connects TRBV2 to TRBJ2-7; no clear D gene. Sequencing was performed on PBMCs, taken at tuberculosis diagnosis. The CDR3 loop reads CASRRTELTYEQYF. CDR3 nucleotides: TGTGCCAGCAGGAGAACGGAGCTTACCTACGAGCAGTACTTC.